The 6 T cell receptor beta chains presented below share a single source sample, sequenced in a study of blood T cell repertoires in COVID-19. Sequencing used immunoSEQ multiplex PCR; TCRdb keeps in-frame clones, though not all of them. The sample has hundreds of thousands of clones; roughly 85% are singletons. The sequenced sample consisted of peripheral blood. The receptors stem from a woman younger than 30 with acute or convalescent COVID-19.

The V gene is TRBV29-1, the J gene TRBJ2-1; D is unresolved. Germline V gene lookup returns CDR1 SQVTM and CDR2 ANQGSEA. The V and J ends lost 0 bases and 1 base respectively, with 4 bases between them. The CDR3 is 13 amino acids. CDR3 sequence (DNA): TGCAGCGTTGAAGAAGAGTCCTACAATGAGCAGTTCTTC. Amino acids: CSVEEESYNEQFF.

In this sample, this clone turned up a few times. This rearrangement joins TRBV10-1 to TRBJ2-7; 8 bases line up with TRBD2. The CDR3 extends over 16 amino acids. The V and J ends lost 7 bases and 2 bases, in that order; junction bases with no gene match: 13. Germline CDR1 and CDR2: WNHNN and SYGVQD (reference sequence). The CDR3 DNA follows: TGCGCCAGCATCCTAGGGGGTAGCGGGAAGACCTACGAGCAGTACTTC. This encodes CASILGGSGKTYEQYF.

With regard to this clone: Other DNA variants within this sample encode the same CDR3. The chain recombines TRBV2 with TRBJ2-7, with 9 nucleotides matching TRBD1. Germline loops: CDR1 SNHLY, CDR2 FYNNEI. The CDR3 loop spans 14 amino acids. V trimming: 5 bases; J trimming: 0 bases; junction bases outside the gene matches: 2. The CDR3 DNA follows: TGTGCCAGCAGTCGGGACAGGGCCTCCTACGAGCAGTACTTC. This translates into CASSRDRASYEQYF.

The CDR3 DNA sequence: TGTGCCAGCAGCAGGGGTCCGGGCACTGAAGCTTTCTTT. As protein: CASSRGPGTEAFF. The rearrangement links TRBV12-3 or TRBV12-4 to TRBJ1-1, with a possible D match to TRBD1 (6 bases). The CDR3 has 13 residues. Trimming stripped 6 bases from V and 4 bases from J, with 12 bases between.

The genes are TRBV6-1 and TRBJ1-2; maybe TRBD1 (5 bases). The CDR3 is made up of 13 amino acids. V lost 3 bases and J lost 8, with 13 bases in between. The germline gives CDR1 MNHNS, CDR2 SASEGT. The chain's CDR3 is CASSELGVRGYTF. In DNA form, the CDR3 reads TGTGCCAGCAGTGAGTTAGGGGTGAGAGGCTACACCTTC.

V usage is TRBV18 and J usage is TRBJ2-7; D remains ambiguous. CDR3 length: 14 amino acids. Trimming took off 2 bases at V and 2 bases at J, with 10 bases between the two ends. CDR1 and CDR2 from the germline V gene are KGHSH and LQKENI. CDR3 region: CASSPSRHTYEQYF. The DNA of the CDR3 is TGTGCCAGCTCACCAAGCAGGCATACCTACGAGCAGTACTTC.